Listed here is a single TCR beta chain. Per the original data handling: Scientists estimated how many nucleated cells there were by amplifying reference gene primers. Here immunoSEQ multiplex PCR was the method, and the copy in TCRdb shows in-frame clones only, minus some. V and J calls plus clone size are reproduced from that table; the DNA served to infer D and trimming. Here the sample spans over 200,000 clones, 87% being singletons. V lost 2 bases to trimming and J lost 0 bases, with 8 bases between them. The CDR3 spans 16 residues. Germline V gene lookup returns CDR1 ENHRY and CDR2 SYGVKD. This record comes from a study of blood T cell repertoires in COVID-19. Study-wide context: From T cells, B-cell-depleted T cells, or PBMCs came the material, which was cDNA or gDNA.

The chain is built from TRBV10-3 and TRBJ2-6; D gene uncertain. The sequencing input was peripheral blood. The sequence was obtained from a man aged 35 to 55 with active or convalescent COVID-19. The chain's CDR3 is CAISEQINSGANVLTF. The CDR3 DNA sequence: TGTGCCATCAGTGAGCAGATAAACTCTGGGGCCAACGTCCTGACTTTC.